This TCR beta chain appears in the sequencing data of a study of control samples from healthy donors and cancer patients. TCRdb's table, derived via immunoSEQ multiplex PCR, lists solely in-frame clones and lacks some. The sample yields over 60,000 clones, about 82% seen once. Notes on this clone: Other nucleotide sequences in the sample specify the same CDR3.

V dropped 0 bases and J dropped 3 bases, with 13 bases sitting between them. Germline assignment: CDR1 SGHKS and CDR2 YYEKEE (reference sequence). The CDR3 sequence is 16 residues long. Sequencing was carried out using blood. This chain uses TRBV5-5 with TRBJ1-5, with D hard to call. The receptor was isolated from a middle-aged man in good health. Here the CDR3 DNA reads TGTGCCAGCAGCTTGGAAGGCAGTAGATTCAATCAGCCCCAGCATTTT. Protein: CASSLEGSRFNQPQHF.